This TCR beta chain is from a study of cytomegalovirus exposure and HLA in healthy donors. The PCR employed 60 Vbeta primers together with 13 Jbeta primers. The method was immunoSEQ multiplex PCR; TCRdb's version includes in-frame clones alone and lacks a portion of them. The sample contains about 89,000 clones, less than 85% of which appear only once. This CDR3 comprises 15 residues. From germline, CDR1 is SGHRS and CDR2 YFSETQ. V dropped 0 bases and J dropped 3 bases, with 10 bases sitting between them. The source material was PBMCs. The TCR was taken from a man in his forties in good health and CMV-seropositive. The chain recombines TRBV5-1 with TRBJ2-1; D uncertain. This chain's CDR3 is CASSLGHGRYNEQFF. CDR3 nucleotides: TGCGCCAGCAGCTTGGGGCATGGGCGCTACAATGAGCAGTTCTTC.